This T cell receptor (beta chain) was captured by sequencing in a study of blood T cell repertoires in COVID-19 (dated by TCRdb to the early 2020s). For context, the study as a whole: Samples from collaborators originated in the United States, Italy and Spain and spanned both the acute and convalescent phases of COVID-19. The prospective study material was composed of cDNA or gDNA derived from T cells, B-cell-depleted T cells, or PBMCs. Deeply sampled blood TCRbeta repertoires from subjects exposed to, actively infected with, or recovered from COVID-19 were included in the dataset. The repertoires were released in a freely available public database meant as a resource for research on the immune response to SARS-CoV-2. The samples were drawn from two sources: the first 160 participants of the ongoing ImmuneRACE study, and 1,000 to 1,500 subjects contributed by 6 global collaborators. The sample metadata nearly always contained a de-identified subject ID, COVID-19 status, age in years and sex. HLA class I and class II types, where available, came from metadata supplied by the sample provider rather than from assay-based typing. Study-wide conclusions, independent of this receptor: How much clinical and demographic metadata was included differed by source and by participant, and the metadata was provided uncurated.

TCRbeta CDR3 regions were amplified from genomic DNA using the immunoSEQ Assay, a bias-controlled multiplex PCR. From the authors' description of their analysis: Nucleated cell counts per sample were estimated from amplification of reference gene primers within the assay. To quantify the absolute abundance of each unique TCRbeta CDR3 rearrangement, sequence reads were collapsed and filtered. For each sample, productive Simpson clonality was calculated as the square root of Simpson's diversity index over productive rearrangements. TCRdb took over this immuneACCESS table, retaining in-frame rearrangements with V and J assigned. Such tables are incomplete; in checked studies, under half of the missing clones stem from an unresolved V gene, and the remainder is unexplained. Clone size and V and J calls were adopted from that table, with D and trimming inferred from the DNA. The sample table records some 70,000 clones; around four fifths of these occur just once. 14% to 15% of the sample is taken by the ten largest.

At one collaborating source in Seattle, patients were enrolled during active infection and were followed longitudinally through the course of disease. Whole blood was collected in K2EDTA tubes by collaborating institutions according to the institutions' own protocols. For TCRbeta analysis, collaborators shipped samples as frozen whole blood, isolated PBMCs, or DNA extracted from either of those sample types. As regards this clone: What this receptor recognizes is not known. Base qualities are missing; no much larger clone stands one base away.

The TCR was taken from a man aged 60 to 69 with COVID-19, enrolled during active disease. The sequencing input was peripheral blood.

CDR3 loop: CASSLEWGGGRGYTF. The sequence in DNA is TGCGCCAGCAGCTTGGAGTGGGGGGGCGGAAGAGGCTACACCTTC. The chain links TRBV5-1 with TRBJ1-2; the best D guess is TRBD1, with 6 bases matching. The CDR3 spans 15 residues, from the cysteine through the phenylalanine. The DNA shown is the 45-base CDR3, in frame from base 1. V is pared back by 0 bases and J by 8 bases, with 17 bases lying between the germline termini. CDR1 and CDR2 are drawn from the germline V gene: SGHRS, YFSETQ.